This passage covers 26 T cell receptor beta chains from one sample sequenced in a study of naive and memory T cell subsets. These TCRs are of unknown antigen specificity. Study conclusions and caveats: Possibly reflecting memory cells re-expressing CD45RA, a few larger clonotypes occurred in naive repertoires, especially CD8.

Two oligonucleotides, mixed equimolar, formed the beta constant-region primer covering TRBC1 and TRBC2. Ligated cDNA was amplified by four rounds of PCR with nested alpha and beta constant-region primers and SP2. TCRdb used MiXCR to reprocess the UMI-ligation and nested PCR reads, holding one entry per CDR3 protein. The table includes over 80,000 distinct CDR3 sequences, approximately 11% detected once. The sequencing input was naive CD4+ T cells from blood. The receptors were gathered from a human donor in good health.

This clonotype was observed many times. The chain links TRBV15 to TRBJ1-1; perhaps TRBD1 as D (6 bases). V lost 3 bases to trimming and J lost 0 bases, with 20 bases between them. The germline V gene has CDR1 LNHNV and CDR2 YYDKDF (reference sequence). The CDR3 has 18 amino acids. The CDR3: CATSSYGRGHLLNTEAFF. The CDR3 DNA reads TGTGCCACCAGCAGTTATGGCAGGGGTCACTTACTGAACACTGAAGCTTTCTTT.

This clonotype appeared many times. This chain uses TRBV28 with TRBJ2-7; D unclear. The V end lost 4 bases, the J end lost 6 bases, and 10 bases lay between the germline ends. The CDR3 runs to 12 residues. Germline V lookup: CDR1 MDHEN, CDR2 SYDVKM. The CDR3 spells CASSSRTSEQYF. The DNA for the CDR3 is TGTGCCAGCAGTTCCCGGACGAGCGAGCAGTACTTC. The complete variable domain, with remaining parts taken from reference TRBV28 and TRBJ2-7, reads DVKVTQSSRYLVKRTGEKVFLECVQDMDHENMFWYRQDPGLGLRLIYFSYDVKMKEKGDIPEGYSVSREKKERFSLILESASTNQTSMYLCASSSRTSEQYFGPGTRLTVT.

This clonotype was counted a few times. This chain joins TRBV20-1 and TRBJ2-3; D remains unclear. Germline V lookup: CDR1 DFQATT, CDR2 SNEGSKA (reference sequence). This CDR3 contains 11 residues. Trimming left V 2 bases short and J 6 bases short, with 6 bases between. The CDR3 nucleotides are TGCAGTGCTAGACGGGTGGATACGCAGTATTTT. It specifies CSARRVDTQYF.

The table lists this clonotype with many counts. The V gene is TRBV20-1, the J gene TRBJ2-5; D not certain. Between the trimmed V and J ends, which lost 1 base and 5 bases, there was a span of 8 bases. Germline assignment: CDR1 DFQATT and CDR2 SNEGSKA (reference sequence). CDR3 length equals 12 residues. DNA for the CDR3: TGCAGTGCTAGAGGTAGAGGTGAGACCCAGTACTTC. Its protein is CSARGRGETQYF.

This clonotype was counted at least ten times. J is TRBJ2-1 and V is TRBV23-1, with D possibly being TRBD1 or TRBD2 (5 bases each). TRBV23-1 is flagged as an ORF with uncertain function. The CDR3 has 14 amino acids. V was pared by 8 bases and J by 14 bases, with 25 bases between. The chain's CDR3 is CASRGRGPKTLEFF. CDR3 nucleotide sequence: TGCGCCAGCCGTGGTAGGGGACCCAAGACTTTGGAGTTCTTC.

The rearrangement links TRBV14 to TRBJ2-3, with TRBD2 matching over 7 bases. V was pared by 0 bases and J by 0 bases, with 15 bases of the junction left unmatched. Looked up from germline, CDR1 is SGHDN and CDR2 is FVKESK. The CDR3 runs to 20 residues. CDR3 coding DNA: TGTGCCAGCAGCCAAGATCTTCGGCGGGAGAACCCCGTAAGCACAGATACGCAGTATTTT. It codes for CASSQDLRRENPVSTDTQYF.

The table lists this clonotype with a few counts. The genes are TRBV4-2 and TRBJ2-6; D perhaps matches TRBD1 (6 bases). With 2 bases removed from V and 1 base from J, the gap between germline ends came to 12 bases. The CDR3 consists of 17 residues. Germline V lookup: CDR1 LGHNA, CDR2 YNFKEQ. The CDR3 here is CASSQQQGNSGANVLTF. The CDR3 nucleotides read TGTGCCAGCAGCCAACAACAGGGAAATTCTGGGGCCAACGTCCTGACTTTC.

This clonotype was found many times. The chain has TRBV12-3 or TRBV12-4 and TRBJ1-1; D is unresolved. V lost 6 bases and J 11 bases, leaving 16 bases between the germline ends. The CDR3 extends over 12 amino acids. The CDR3 reads CASSQDGRHAFF. CDR3 nucleotides: TGTGCCAGCAGCCAAGACGGTCGGCACGCTTTCTTT.

The rearrangement uses TRBV20-1 and TRBJ2-1; possibly TRBD2 for D (6 bases). The germline CDR1 and CDR2 sequences are DFQATT and SNEGSKA (reference sequence). The CDR3 spans 14 residues. V was cut by 2 bases and J by 3 bases, with 11 bases left in between. Written as DNA, the CDR3 is TGCAGTGCTAGATCACCGACTAGCTACAATGAGCAGTTCTTC. The encoded protein is CSARSPTSYNEQFF.

V usage is TRBV20-1 and J usage is TRBJ2-2, with unresolved D. The germline CDR1 and CDR2 sequences are DFQATT and SNEGSKA (reference sequence). Trimming removed 6 bases from V and 4 bases from J, with 12 bases in between. This CDR3 contains 13 residues. The CDR3 loop reads CSAQKGPTGELFF. Written as DNA, the CDR3 is TGCAGTGCCCAGAAAGGGCCCACCGGGGAGCTGTTTTTT.

This clonotype appeared a few times. The chain couples TRBV7-3 to TRBJ2-2; D gene unclear. Per the germline V gene, CDR1 is SGHTA and CDR2 is FQGTGA. V gave up 2 bases and J gave up 11 bases, with 12 bases separating them. This CDR3 has 13 residues. The DNA for the CDR3 is TGTGCCAGCAGCTTATCCGGACCCTACGAGCTGTTTTTT. This sequence encodes CASSLSGPYELFF.

The rearrangement uses TRBV29-1 and TRBJ1-1; D gene unclear. The V and J ends lost 4 bases and 5 bases respectively, with 17 bases between them. Germline lookup yields CDR1 SQVTM and CDR2 ANQGSEA. This CDR3 comprises 14 residues. CDR3 nucleotides: TGCAGCGTTGTGTCACAAAGGCCCAGGACTGAAGCTTTCTTT. Protein product: CSVVSQRPRTEAFF. The full variable domain, rest sourced from reference TRBV29-1 and TRBJ1-1, is SAVISQKPSRDICQRGTSLTIQCQVDSQVTMMFWYRQQPGQSLTLIATANQGSEATYESGFVIDKFPISRPNLTFSTLTVSNMSPEDSSIYLCSVVSQRPRTEAFFGQGTRLTVV.

The CDR3 spells CASSQGRMGAKAGANVLTF. CDR3 in DNA: TGCGCCAGCAGCCAAGGTCGCATGGGGGCTAAGGCTGGGGCCAACGTCCTGACTTTC. The rearrangement joins TRBV4-3 to TRBJ2-6, with a weak D call TRBD1 (6 bases). V lost 1 base to trimming and J lost 2 bases, with 18 bases between them. Germline lookup yields CDR1 LGHNA and CDR2 YSLEER. The CDR3 covers 19 residues.

This clonotype was recorded at least ten times. The V call is TRBV27, the J call TRBJ2-3; the match to TRBD1 covers 7 bases. The J segment lost 0 bases and the V segment lost 3 bases, leaving 9 bases of the junction unmatched. The germline V gene has CDR1 MNHEY and CDR2 SMNVEV (reference sequence). This CDR3 comprises 17 residues. CDR3 sequence reads: CASSFVWTGPSTDTQYF. The DNA of the CDR3 is TGTGCCAGCAGTTTTGTCTGGACAGGCCCTAGCACAGATACGCAGTATTTT.

This clonotype has just a few counts. The chain uses TRBV20-1 and TRBJ2-3; D gene uncertain. The CDR3 spans 14 residues. Per the germline V gene, CDR1 is DFQATT and CDR2 is SNEGSKA (reference sequence). V lost 3 bases and J 2 bases, leaving 12 bases between the germline ends. The CDR3 reads CSARHSSNTDTQYF. CDR3 bases: TGCAGTGCTAGGCACAGCTCCAACACAGATACGCAGTATTTT.

The table lists this clonotype with many counts. The chain is built from TRBV27 and TRBJ1-1, with no clear D. Per the germline V gene, CDR1 is MNHEY and CDR2 is SMNVEV (reference sequence). V gave up 5 bases and J gave up 1 base, with 11 bases separating them. This CDR3 comprises 14 residues. CDR3 in amino acids: CASSNYLGNTEAFF. CDR3 DNA sequence: TGTGCCAGCAGTAACTATTTGGGGAACACTGAAGCTTTCTTT.

This clonotype was counted at least ten times. The chain is built from TRBV18 and TRBJ2-3, with 10 bases matching TRBD2. J gave up 4 bases and V 5 bases, and 6 bases lay outside the gene matches. The CDR3 consists of 15 residues. Germline V gene lookup returns CDR1 KGHSH and CDR2 LQKENI. Written as DNA, the CDR3 is TGTGCCAGCTCATGGACTAGCGGAGGGGCAGATACGCAGTATTTT. Its translation is CASSWTSGGADTQYF.

This clonotype occurred a few times. V and J are TRBV4-2 and TRBJ1-1; no firm D call. Trimming shortened V by 0 bases and J by 1 base, and 3 bases separated the two germline ends. This CDR3 is 13 amino acids long. Germline CDR1 is LGHNA and CDR2 is YNFKEQ. The chain's CDR3 is CASSQDRNTEAFF. The DNA for the CDR3 is TGTGCCAGCAGCCAAGACAGGAACACTGAAGCTTTCTTT.

V and J are TRBV6-6 and TRBJ2-3; TRBD1 is a possible D gene (5 bases). CDR3 length: 15 residues. The ends were cut back, 1 base at V and 2 bases at J, with 10 bases in the middle. Germline CDR1 is MNHNY and CDR2 is SVGAGI (reference sequence). CDR3 coding DNA: TGTGCCAGCAGTTACTTCCAGGGCACCACAGATACGCAGTATTTT. Its protein product is CASSYFQGTTDTQYF.

V gene TRBV5-1 combines with J gene TRBJ2-7; D not resolved. Germline V gene sequence: CDR1 SGHRS, CDR2 YFSETQ. V lost 3 bases and J lost 5, with 15 bases in between. This CDR3 is built from 14 residues. The chain's CDR3 is CASSSGPQVHEQYF. In nucleotides, the CDR3 is TGCGCCAGCAGCTCCGGGCCCCAAGTCCACGAGCAGTACTTC. Full variable domain (outside the CDR3, taken from reference TRBV5-1 and TRBJ2-7): KAGVTQTPRYLIKTRGQQVTLSCSPISGHRSVSWYQQTPGQGLQFLFEYFSETQRNKGNFPGRFSGRQFSNSRSEMNVSTLELGDSALYLCASSSGPQVHEQYFGPGTRLTVT.

A few counts support this clonotype. The chain has TRBV2 and TRBJ2-2, with a possible D match to TRBD2 (5 bases). CDR1 SNHLY and CDR2 FYNNEI come from the germline V gene. The CDR3 extends over 14 amino acids. Trimming shortened V by 9 bases and J by 2 bases, and 13 bases separated the two germline ends. CDR3 amino acids: CASRDQANTGELFF. CDR3 sequence (DNA): TGTGCCAGTCGGGATCAGGCAAACACCGGGGAGCTGTTTTTT.

The DNA for the CDR3 is TGTGCCAGCAGCCAAACGTTCGGTACGCAGTATTTT. Translated, it gives CASSQTFGTQYF. The gene calls are TRBV7-2 and TRBJ2-3, with D unresolved. The CDR3 has 12 amino acids. Germline V gives CDR1 SGHTA, CDR2 FQGNSA. V lost 5 bases and J 8 bases, leaving 11 bases between the germline ends. The whole variable domain, filled in from reference TRBV7-2 and TRBJ2-3, reads GAGVSQSPSNKVTEKGKDVELRCDPISGHTALYWYRQSLGQGLEFLIYFQGNSAPDKSGLPSDRFSAERTGGSVSTLTIQRTQQEDSAVYLCASSQTFGTQYFGPGTRLTVL.

This clonotype was counted only a few times. The chain couples TRBV7-2 to TRBJ2-1, with TRBD2 matching 7 bases. The CDR3 is 14 residues long. V trimming: 7 bases; J trimming: 7 bases; junction bases outside the gene matches: 10. Germline V gene data show CDR1 as SGHTA and CDR2 as FQGNSA. The CDR3 is CASISGTTENEQFF. The CDR3 DNA reads TGTGCCAGCATCTCGGGGACTACCGAGAATGAGCAGTTCTTC.

This clonotype was seen repeatedly, ten times or more. The chain links TRBV20-1 to TRBJ2-3; TRBD1 might be the D (6 bases). CDR3 length: 13 amino acids. V was trimmed by 6 bases and J by 3 bases, leaving 13 bases between them. Germline values: CDR1 DFQATT, CDR2 SNEGSKA (reference sequence). The CDR3 DNA is TGCAGTGCAGGACAGTCTTCTACAGATACGCAGTATTTT. Amino acid sequence: CSAGQSSTDTQYF.

The chain joins TRBV14 to TRBJ1-4, with 7 bases lining up with TRBD1. Trimming cost V 4 bases and J 7 bases; bases outside gene matches: 9. The CDR3 is 15 amino acids. Germline V gene data show CDR1 as SGHDN and CDR2 as FVKESK. This chain's CDR3 is CASSRGTGVGEKLFF. CDR3 sequence (DNA): TGTGCCAGCAGCCGCGGAACAGGGGTCGGTGAAAAACTGTTTTTT.

The table lists this clonotype with a few counts. In DNA, the CDR3 is TGCAGTGCTAGCGGGACACGTTATAGCAATCAGCCCCAGCATTTT. Residues: CSASGTRYSNQPQHF. V gene TRBV20-1 combines with J gene TRBJ1-5; perhaps TRBD1 as D (6 bases). The V gene lost 3 bases and the J gene lost 0 bases, with 12 bases spanning the gap. This CDR3 has 15 amino acids. Germline loops: CDR1 DFQATT, CDR2 SNEGSKA (reference sequence).